This entry lists 23 T cell receptor beta chains sequenced from one sample in a study of vaccination and CD4 T cells after COVID-19. Cultured CD4+ T-cell DNA underwent Oncomine TCR Beta short-read sequencing. Each CDR3 protein is one row after TCRdb ran MiXCR on the PCR reads. The sample has approximately 17,000 distinct CDR3 sequences, around 70% seen once. The treatment denotes: 10-day PBMC culture with coronavirus spike peptide pools or control peptides (ViraFEST assay). The antigens for these receptors are not known. The sample taken for sequencing was CD4+ T cells from blood, cultured in vitro. The receptors shown here come from a human donor who had recovered from COVID-19.

The genes are TRBV19 and TRBJ1-2; D is undetermined. The CDR3 is made up of 8 amino acids. Per the germline V gene, CDR1 is LNHDA and CDR2 is SQIVND (reference sequence). Trimming took 11 bases from V and 8 from J, leaving 6 bases between them. The DNA of the CDR3 is TGTGCCCGCAGCGGCTACACCTTC. It specifies CARSGYTF.

The gene calls are TRBV11-2 and TRBJ1-5; D gene uncertain. Germline V lookup: CDR1 SGHAT, CDR2 FQNNGV. Deletions cut 5 bases from V and 0 bases from J, with 5 bases between. This CDR3 comprises 13 residues. The CDR3 bases are TGTGCCAGCAGCCCCTATAGCAATCAGCCCCAGCATTTT. Encoded protein: CASSPYSNQPQHF.

The J gene is TRBJ2-2, the V gene TRBV19; 7 bases are a match to TRBD2. CDR3 length: 15 residues. Germline values: CDR1 LNHDA, CDR2 SQIVND (reference sequence). Trimming took 9 bases from V and 5 from J; bases not matched to a gene: 12. CDR3 sequence: CASLRSGGGTGELFF. The CDR3 nucleotides are TGTGCCAGCCTCCGGAGTGGCGGGGGAACCGGGGAGCTGTTTTTT.

This clonotype was detected a few times. The genes are TRBV6-2 or TRBV6-3 and TRBJ1-1; TRBD1 is a possible D gene (5 bases). The germline CDR1 and CDR2 sequences are MNHEY and SVGEGT. Trimming shortened V by 4 bases and J by 4 bases, and 13 bases separated the two germline ends. This CDR3 has 14 residues. CDR3 region: CASSLEGGVTEAFF. CDR3 bases: TGTGCCAGCAGTTTGGAGGGAGGGGTCACTGAAGCTTTCTTT.

This chain links TRBV19 with TRBJ1-5; perhaps TRBD1 as D (5 bases). The CDR3 extends over 16 amino acids. Germline loops: CDR1 LNHDA, CDR2 SQIVND (reference sequence). Trimming pared 6 bases from V and 6 bases from J, leaving 21 bases between. The CDR3 DNA reads as TGTGCCAGTAGCCCCCCCCCGGACGGGGCGGGTCAGCCCCAGCATTTT. Its translation is CASSPPPDGAGQPQHF.

This rearrangement joins TRBV7-2 to TRBJ1-2; TRBD1 matches 8 bases. CDR3 length: 14 residues. V lost 5 bases to trimming and J lost 4 bases; unmatched junction nucleotides: 6. Germline V gene sequence: CDR1 SGHTA, CDR2 FQGNSA. This CDR3 is CASSLPGQAYGYTF. CDR3 nucleotides: TGTGCCAGCAGCCTCCCGGGACAGGCCTATGGCTACACCTTC.

A few counts support this clonotype. J is TRBJ2-1 and V is TRBV20-1; 13 positions agree with TRBD2. Trimming at V came to 6 bases and at J to 5 bases, leaving 4 bases not matched to a gene. CDR3 length: 14 amino acids. The germline V gene has CDR1 DFQATT and CDR2 SNEGSKA (reference sequence). CDR3 loop: CSAGGTSGNNEQFF. The CDR3, as DNA: TGCAGTGCGGGAGGGACTAGCGGGAACAATGAGCAGTTCTTC.

The chain couples TRBV6-1 to TRBJ1-1; 9 bases align to TRBD1. The germline gives CDR1 MNHNS, CDR2 SASEGT. V lost 6 bases to trimming and J lost 4 bases; unmatched junction nucleotides: 9. The CDR3 sequence is 15 residues long. CDR3 in amino acids: CASRGTATGGTEAFF. The CDR3 DNA sequence: TGTGCCAGCAGGGGGACGGCGACAGGGGGCACTGAAGCTTTCTTT.

In its sample, this clonotype was seen a few times. The chain combines TRBV20-1 with TRBJ1-5, with D possibly being TRBD1 (6 bases). Germline values: CDR1 DFQATT, CDR2 SNEGSKA (reference sequence). The CDR3 loop spans 16 amino acids. Trimming left V 6 bases short and J 3 bases short, with 21 bases between. CDR3 loop: CSAPTGRGGYNQPQHF. The CDR3 DNA reads as TGCAGTGCCCCCACAGGGAGAGGCGGTTACAATCAGCCCCAGCATTTT.

V is TRBV6-1 and J is TRBJ1-5; 8 nucleotides line up with TRBD1. V lost 5 bases to trimming and J lost 5 bases; unmatched junction nucleotides: 5. The CDR3 spans 14 residues. The germline V gene has CDR1 MNHNS and CDR2 SASEGT. The CDR3 reads CASSRQGRYQPQHF. The CDR3 region has the DNA TGTGCCAGCAGTAGACAGGGGAGGTATCAGCCCCAGCATTTT.

This chain uses TRBV7-8 with TRBJ1-6; TRBD1 matches at 8 bases. Unmatched junction bases numbered 13, after V lost 5 bases and J lost 10 bases. Germline assignment: CDR1 SGHVS and CDR2 FQNEAQ. CDR3 length: 16 amino acids. CDR3 in amino acids: CASSLDSGGARSPLHF. The CDR3 region has the DNA TGTGCCAGCAGCCTAGACTCAGGGGGCGCGCGATCACCCCTCCACTTT.

The V call is TRBV5-4, the J call TRBJ2-3, with TRBD2 matching 7 bases. This CDR3 contains 15 residues. V trimming: 5 bases; J trimming: 0 bases; junction bases outside the gene matches: 6. The V gene's germline CDR1 is SGHNT and CDR2 YYREEE (reference sequence). The CDR3 nucleotides are TGTGCCAGCAGGGCCGGGACTACTAGCACAGATACGCAGTATTTT. This codes for CASRAGTTSTDTQYF.

This chain links TRBV19 with TRBJ2-2, with unresolved D. Germline CDR1 is LNHDA and CDR2 is SQIVND (reference sequence). The CDR3 has 14 amino acids. Trimming stripped 8 bases from V and 3 bases from J, with 13 bases between. The CDR3 reads CASLELGYTGELFF. The CDR3 DNA sequence: TGTGCCAGTCTGGAGTTAGGGTACACCGGGGAGCTGTTTTTT.

This clonotype was recorded only once. This chain connects TRBV20-1 to TRBJ2-3; 8 positions match TRBD2. Germline CDR1 is DFQATT and CDR2 is SNEGSKA (reference sequence). There are 16 residues in the CDR3. V lost 2 bases to trimming and J lost 0 bases; unmatched junction nucleotides: 7. CDR3 sequence (DNA): TGCAGTGCTAGAACCGGACTAGCCCTTAGCACAGATACGCAGTATTTT. It yields the protein CSARTGLALSTDTQYF.

The chain uses TRBV27 and TRBJ1-2; a weak D match, TRBD1 (5 bases). Germline loops: CDR1 MNHEY, CDR2 SMNVEV (reference sequence). The CDR3 length is 14 residues. V lost 2 bases and J lost 1, with 8 bases in between. The CDR3 region is CASSLRQGNYGYTF. CDR3 DNA: TGTGCCAGCAGTTTAAGGCAGGGTAACTATGGCTACACCTTC.

Worth noting for this clonotype: Since the CDR3 does not end with the conserved phenylalanine or tryptophan, this likely comes from a read error. V and J are TRBV20-1 and TRBJ2-1; 10 nucleotides line up with TRBD2. CDR1 and CDR2 from the germline V gene are DFQATT and SNEGSKA (reference sequence). The CDR3 has 15 amino acids. Germline trimming cut 6 bases from V and 7 bases from J; bases unmatched to any gene: 12. For the CDR3, the DNA is TGCAGTGCCGGGGGCGGGCTAGCGGGAGAAAATGAGCAGTTCCTC. The encoded protein is CSAGGGLAGENEQFL.

J is TRBJ1-6 and V is TRBV12-3 or TRBV12-4; D possibly corresponds to TRBD1 (5 bases). This CDR3 has 20 amino acids. The V end was cut by 6 bases, the J end by 0 bases, with 24 bases between. The CDR3 spells CASSARGGLGISSYNSPLHF. The DNA of the CDR3 is TGTGCCAGCAGCGCCCGCGGGGGACTCGGGATCAGCTCCTATAATTCACCCCTCCACTTT.

This clonotype was seen a few times. J is TRBJ2-5 and V is TRBV28; D gene uncertain. Germline CDR1 MDHEN, CDR2 SYDVKM. The CDR3 is 12 amino acids. Deletions cut 1 base from V and 4 bases from J, with 4 bases between. Here the CDR3 reads CASSLLAETQYF. CDR3 in DNA: TGTGCCAGCAGTTTATTAGCAGAGACCCAGTACTTC.

The V gene is TRBV11-2, the J gene TRBJ1-3; TRBD1 might be the D (6 bases). Germline V gene lookup returns CDR1 SGHAT and CDR2 FQNNGV. CDR3 length: 18 amino acids. The germline V and J ends were trimmed by 5 bases and 2 bases, with 22 bases remaining between them. The CDR3 nucleotides are TGTGCCAGCAGCCTAAACGGGGGGGCAGGGATTCCTGGAAACACCATATATTTT. Residues: CASSLNGGAGIPGNTIYF.

This clonotype was seen a single time. The chain has TRBV20-1 and TRBJ2-2, with 8 bases matching TRBD1. The CDR3 is made up of 13 amino acids. V trimming: 5 bases; J trimming: 5 bases; junction bases outside the gene matches: 4. From germline, CDR1 is DFQATT and CDR2 SNEGSKA (reference sequence). The CDR3 loop reads CSASTGGTGELFF. The CDR3 DNA reads TGCAGTGCTTCAACAGGGGGGACCGGGGAGCTGTTTTTT.

The rearrangement uses TRBV24-1 and TRBJ2-2; D uncertain. V shed 2 bases and J shed 6 bases, with 9 bases lying between them. Germline-derived CDR1 and CDR2 are KGHDR and SFDVKD. The CDR3 is 14 amino acids. The CDR3 sequence is CATSDYPAPGELFF. The CDR3 nucleotides read TGTGCCACCAGTGATTATCCGGCACCCGGGGAGCTGTTTTTT.

This clonotype was detected a few times. This chain links TRBV29-1 with TRBJ1-5; perhaps TRBD1 as D (6 bases). Trimming took 0 bases from V and 4 from J, leaving 13 bases between them. Germline CDR1 is SQVTM and CDR2 is ANQGSEA. The CDR3 totals 15 residues. The CDR3 nucleotides are TGCAGCGTTGAAGAGTCAGGGGAAGGAAATCAGCCCCAGCATTTT. Its translation: CSVEESGEGNQPQHF. The full variable domain, rest sourced from reference TRBV29-1 and TRBJ1-5, is SAVISQKPSRDICQRGTSLTIQCQVDSQVTMMFWYRQQPGQSLTLIATANQGSEATYESGFVIDKFPISRPNLTFSTLTVSNMSPEDSSIYLCSVEESGEGNQPQHFGDGTRLSIL.

This clonotype was counted a few times. The chain uses TRBV28 and TRBJ1-2; tentatively, D is TRBD1 (6 bases). The CDR3 is 16 residues long. With 6 bases removed from V and 4 bases from J, the gap between germline ends came to 21 bases. Germline-derived CDR1 and CDR2 are MDHEN and SYDVKM. The CDR3 protein is CASRHHRDTLFYGYTF. CDR3 coding DNA: TGTGCCAGCAGACACCACCGGGACACCCTGTTCTATGGCTACACCTTC.